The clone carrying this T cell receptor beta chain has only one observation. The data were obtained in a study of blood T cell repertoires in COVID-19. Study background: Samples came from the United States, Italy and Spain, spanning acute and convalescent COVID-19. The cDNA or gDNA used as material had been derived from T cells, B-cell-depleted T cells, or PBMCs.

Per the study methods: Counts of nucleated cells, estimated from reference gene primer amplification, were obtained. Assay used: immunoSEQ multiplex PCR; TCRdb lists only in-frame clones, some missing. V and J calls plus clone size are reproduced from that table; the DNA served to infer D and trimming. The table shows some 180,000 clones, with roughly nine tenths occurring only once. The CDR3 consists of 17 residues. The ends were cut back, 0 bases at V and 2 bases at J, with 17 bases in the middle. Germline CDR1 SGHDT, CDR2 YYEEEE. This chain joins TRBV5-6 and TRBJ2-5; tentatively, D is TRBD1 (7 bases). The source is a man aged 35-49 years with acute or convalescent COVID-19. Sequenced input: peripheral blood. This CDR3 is CASSLAYRGGGQETQYF. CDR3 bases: TGTGCCAGCAGCTTGGCCTACAGGGGAGGAGGACAAGAGACCCAGTACTTC.